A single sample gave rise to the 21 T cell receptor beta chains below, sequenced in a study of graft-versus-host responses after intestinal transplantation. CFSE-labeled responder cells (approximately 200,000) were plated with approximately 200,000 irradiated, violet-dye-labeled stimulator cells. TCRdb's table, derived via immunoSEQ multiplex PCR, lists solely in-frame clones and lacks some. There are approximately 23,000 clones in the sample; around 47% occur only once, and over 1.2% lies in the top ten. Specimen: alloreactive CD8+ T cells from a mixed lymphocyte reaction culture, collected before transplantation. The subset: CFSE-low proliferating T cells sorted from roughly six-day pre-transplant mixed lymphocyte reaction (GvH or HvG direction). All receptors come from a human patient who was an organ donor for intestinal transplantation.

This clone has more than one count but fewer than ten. The DNA for the CDR3 is TGCGCCAGCAGCCCGCACGCTGGAGCAGATACGCAGTATTTT. Encoded protein: CASSPHAGADTQYF. This chain connects TRBV4-3 to TRBJ2-3, with D uncertain. This CDR3 comprises 14 residues. The ends were cut back, 4 bases at V and 4 bases at J, with 12 bases in the middle. Germline V gene sequence: CDR1 LGHNA, CDR2 YSLEER.

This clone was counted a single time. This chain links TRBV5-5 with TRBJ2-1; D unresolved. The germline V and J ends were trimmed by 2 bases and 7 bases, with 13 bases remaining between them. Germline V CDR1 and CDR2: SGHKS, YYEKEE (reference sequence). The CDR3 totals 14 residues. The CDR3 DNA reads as TGTGCCAGCAGCTTCCCGGGCCGTGAAAATGAGCAGTTCTTC. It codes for CASSFPGRENEQFF.

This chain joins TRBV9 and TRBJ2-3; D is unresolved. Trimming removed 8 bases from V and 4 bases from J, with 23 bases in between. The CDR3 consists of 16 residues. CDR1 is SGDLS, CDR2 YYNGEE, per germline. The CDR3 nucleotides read TGTGCCAGACGTTCCCAACTGCGACTTTGGTCAGATACGCAGTATTTT. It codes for CARRSQLRLWSDTQYF.

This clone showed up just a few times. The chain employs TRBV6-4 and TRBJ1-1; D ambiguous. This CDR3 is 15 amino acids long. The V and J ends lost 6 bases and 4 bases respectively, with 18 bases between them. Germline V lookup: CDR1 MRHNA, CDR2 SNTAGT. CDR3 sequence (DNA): TGTGCCAGCAGCCTCGGCATCTGGTTATCCACTGAAGCTTTCTTT. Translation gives CASSLGIWLSTEAFF.

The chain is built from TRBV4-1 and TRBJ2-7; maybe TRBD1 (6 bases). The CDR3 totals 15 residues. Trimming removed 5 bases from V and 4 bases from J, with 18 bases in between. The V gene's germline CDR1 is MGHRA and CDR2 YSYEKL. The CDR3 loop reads CASSKQDRPRYEQYF. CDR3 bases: TGCGCCAGCAGCAAACAAGACAGGCCCCGTTACGAGCAGTACTTC.

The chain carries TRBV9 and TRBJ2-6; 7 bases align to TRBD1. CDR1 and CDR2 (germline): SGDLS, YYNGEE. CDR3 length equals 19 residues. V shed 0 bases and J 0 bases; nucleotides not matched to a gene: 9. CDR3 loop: CASSVEGDRASSGANVLTF. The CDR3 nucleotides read TGTGCCAGCAGCGTAGAAGGGGACAGAGCGAGCTCTGGGGCCAACGTCCTGACTTTC.

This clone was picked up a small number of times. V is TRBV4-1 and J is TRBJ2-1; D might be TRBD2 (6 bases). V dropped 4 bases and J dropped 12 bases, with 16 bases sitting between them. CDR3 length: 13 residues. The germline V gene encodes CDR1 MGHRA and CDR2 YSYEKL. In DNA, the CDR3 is TGCGCCAGCAGCCGTCCTACGGGGGTCGGGCAGTTCTTC. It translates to CASSRPTGVGQFF.

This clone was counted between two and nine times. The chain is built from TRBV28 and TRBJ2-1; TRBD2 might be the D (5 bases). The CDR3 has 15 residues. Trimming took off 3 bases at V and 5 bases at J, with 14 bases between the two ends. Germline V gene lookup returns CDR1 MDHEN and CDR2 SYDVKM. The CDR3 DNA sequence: TGTGCCAGCAGTTTTTGGGAGAACGGGAACAATGAGCAGTTCTTC. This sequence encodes CASSFWENGNNEQFF.

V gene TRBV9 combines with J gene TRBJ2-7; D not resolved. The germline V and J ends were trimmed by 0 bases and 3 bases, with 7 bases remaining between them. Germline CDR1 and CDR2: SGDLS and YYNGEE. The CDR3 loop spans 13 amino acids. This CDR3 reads CASSVGVLYEQYF. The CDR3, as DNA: TGTGCCAGCAGCGTAGGAGTGCTCTACGAGCAGTACTTC.

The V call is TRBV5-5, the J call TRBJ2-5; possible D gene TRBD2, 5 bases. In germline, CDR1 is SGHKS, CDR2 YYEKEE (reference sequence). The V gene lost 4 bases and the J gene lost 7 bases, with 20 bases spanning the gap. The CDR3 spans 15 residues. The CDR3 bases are TGTGCCAGCAGCAATGAATTCTCGGGGTTGTGGACCCAGTACTTC. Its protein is CASSNEFSGLWTQYF.

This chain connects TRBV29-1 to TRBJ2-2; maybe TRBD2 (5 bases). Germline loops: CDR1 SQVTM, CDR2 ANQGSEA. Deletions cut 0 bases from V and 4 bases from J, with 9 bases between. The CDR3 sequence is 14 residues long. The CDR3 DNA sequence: TGCAGCGTTGAAGATGGGAGTATCACCGGGGAGCTGTTTTTT. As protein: CSVEDGSITGELFF.

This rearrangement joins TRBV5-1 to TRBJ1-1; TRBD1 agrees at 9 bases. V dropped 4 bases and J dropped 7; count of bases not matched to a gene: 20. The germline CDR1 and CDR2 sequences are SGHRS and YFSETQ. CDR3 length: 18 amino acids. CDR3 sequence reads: CASSPAVGDRDRWDEAFF. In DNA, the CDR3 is TGCGCCAGCAGCCCAGCGGTGGGGGACAGGGATAGGTGGGATGAAGCTTTCTTT.

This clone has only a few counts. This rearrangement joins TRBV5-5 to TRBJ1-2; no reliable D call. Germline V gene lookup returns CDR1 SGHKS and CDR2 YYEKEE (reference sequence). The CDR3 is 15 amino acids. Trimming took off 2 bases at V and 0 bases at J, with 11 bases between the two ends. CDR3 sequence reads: CASSLLGDPNYGYTF. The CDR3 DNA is TGTGCCAGCAGCTTACTTGGGGATCCTAACTATGGCTACACCTTC.

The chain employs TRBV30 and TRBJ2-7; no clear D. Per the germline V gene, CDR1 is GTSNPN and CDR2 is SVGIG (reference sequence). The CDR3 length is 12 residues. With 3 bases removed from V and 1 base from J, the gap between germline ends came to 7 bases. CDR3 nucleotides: TGTGCCTGGAGCCTTGTATCCTACGAGCAGTACTTC. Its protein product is CAWSLVSYEQYF. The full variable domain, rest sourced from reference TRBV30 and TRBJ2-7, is SQTIHQWPATLVQPVGSPLSLECTVEGTSNPNLYWYRQAAGRGLQLLFYSVGIGQISSEVPQNLSASRPQDRQFILSSKKLLLSDSGFYLCAWSLVSYEQYFGPGTRLTVT.

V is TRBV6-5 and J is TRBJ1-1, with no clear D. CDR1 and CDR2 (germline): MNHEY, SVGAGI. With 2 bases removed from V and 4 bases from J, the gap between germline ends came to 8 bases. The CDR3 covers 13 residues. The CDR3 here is CASSYGRGTEAFF. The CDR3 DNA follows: TGTGCCAGCAGTTACGGACGGGGCACTGAAGCTTTCTTT.

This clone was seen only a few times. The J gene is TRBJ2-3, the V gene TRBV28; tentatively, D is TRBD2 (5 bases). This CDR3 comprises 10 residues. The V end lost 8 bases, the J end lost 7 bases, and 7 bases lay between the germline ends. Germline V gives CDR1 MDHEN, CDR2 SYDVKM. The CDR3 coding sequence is TGTGCCAGCGGAGGTTATACGCAGTATTTT. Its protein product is CASGGYTQYF. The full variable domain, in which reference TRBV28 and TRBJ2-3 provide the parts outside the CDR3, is DVKVTQSSRYLVKRTGEKVFLECVQDMDHENMFWYRQDPGLGLRLIYFSYDVKMKEKGDIPEGYSVSREKKERFSLILESASTNQTSMYLCASGGYTQYFGPGTRLTVL.

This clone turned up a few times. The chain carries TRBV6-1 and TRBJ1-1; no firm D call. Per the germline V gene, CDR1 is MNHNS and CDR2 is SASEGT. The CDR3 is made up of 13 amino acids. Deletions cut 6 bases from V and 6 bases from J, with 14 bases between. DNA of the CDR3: TGTGCCAGCAGAGTCTGGACGTCAGCTGAAGCTTTCTTT. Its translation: CASRVWTSAEAFF.

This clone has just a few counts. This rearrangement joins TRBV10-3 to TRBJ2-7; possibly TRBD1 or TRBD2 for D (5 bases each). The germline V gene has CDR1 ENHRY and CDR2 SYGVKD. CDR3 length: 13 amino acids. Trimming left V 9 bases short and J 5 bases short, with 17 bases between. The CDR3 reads CAIKSTGTHEQYF. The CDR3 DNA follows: TGTGCCATAAAATCGACCGGGACCCACGAGCAGTACTTC.

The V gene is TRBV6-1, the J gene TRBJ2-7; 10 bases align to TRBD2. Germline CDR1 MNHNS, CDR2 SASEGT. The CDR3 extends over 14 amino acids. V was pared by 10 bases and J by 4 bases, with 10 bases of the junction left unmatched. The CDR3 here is CATWSGRVDYEQYF. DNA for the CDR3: TGTGCCACCTGGAGCGGGAGGGTTGATTACGAGCAGTACTTC.

CDR3 region: CASSGTGMDEQFF. The CDR3 DNA sequence: TGTGCCAGCAGTGGCACAGGGATGGATGAGCAGTTCTTC. V usage is TRBV28 and J usage is TRBJ2-1; perhaps TRBD1 as D (6 bases). The CDR3 length is 13 residues. V lost 5 bases and J 8 bases, leaving 13 bases between the germline ends. Germline CDR1 MDHEN, CDR2 SYDVKM.

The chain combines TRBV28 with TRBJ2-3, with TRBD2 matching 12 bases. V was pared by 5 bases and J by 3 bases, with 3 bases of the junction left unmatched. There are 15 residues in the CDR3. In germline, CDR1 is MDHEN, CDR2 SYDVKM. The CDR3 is CASSALAGGTDTQYF. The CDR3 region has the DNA TGTGCCAGCAGTGCGCTAGCGGGAGGGACAGATACGCAGTATTTT.